The 28 T cell receptor beta chains presented below share a single source sample, sequenced in a study of T cells expressing NK-cell markers. One entry per CDR3 protein, without DNA, is what TCRdb gives after re-calling the 5' RACE reads. The sample spans more than 250,000 distinct CDR3 sequences; the ten largest clones claim around 0.42%. Sequencing was carried out using blood T cells: a sorted CD56 or NKG2C T cell subset, CD4+ or CD8+ T cells, or bulk PBMC T cells (not recorded which). The receptors here all came from a man between 18 and 35 years old in good health.

This chain connects TRBV19 to TRBJ1-5; lacking DNA, the TRBD1 call made by TCRdb goes unchecked. There are 14 residues in the CDR3. Germline V gives CDR1 LNHDA, CDR2 SQIVND (reference sequence). CDR3 protein: CASNPKGTRQPQHF.

This CDR3 reads CASSHGAGRYEQYF. V and J are TRBV4-3 and TRBJ2-7; TCRdb reports TRBD2, a call that lacks DNA to check it against. Looked up from germline, CDR1 is LGHNA and CDR2 is YSLEER. CDR3 size: 14 residues.

This rearrangement joins TRBV6-6 to TRBJ2-7. This CDR3 is 13 amino acids long. Germline lookup yields CDR1 MNHNY and CDR2 SVGAGI (reference sequence). CDR3 protein: CASSYSEVGEQYF.

The rearrangement joins TRBV6-5 to TRBJ2-6. Germline values: CDR1 MNHEY, CDR2 SVGAGI. This CDR3 is built from 18 residues. This CDR3 is CASSYSVGYRSGANVLTF.

The chain is built from TRBV7-2 and TRBJ1-2. Germline V gene data show CDR1 as SGHTA and CDR2 as FQGNSA. The CDR3 extends over 12 amino acids. The CDR3 here is CASSLAGYCYTF.

The chain combines TRBV2 with TRBJ2-1; there is no DNA to check the TCRdb D call of TRBD2. The germline CDR1 and CDR2 sequences are SNHLY and FYNNEI. This CDR3 spans 15 amino acids. The CDR3 protein is CASSEGTSAHNEQFF. The full variable domain, completed using reference TRBV2 and TRBJ2-1, is EPEVTQTPSHQVTQMGQEVILRCVPISNHLYFYWYRQILGQKVEFLVSFYNNEISEKSEIFDDQFSVERPDGSNFTLKIRSTKLEDSAMYFCASSEGTSAHNEQFFGPGTRLTVL.

CDR3 in amino acids: CSTSGPPRGNEQFF. The genes are TRBV29-1 and TRBJ2-1; the D call from TCRdb, TRBD1, cannot be confirmed without DNA. Germline V gives CDR1 SQVTM, CDR2 ANQGSEA. The CDR3 sequence is 14 residues long.

V usage is TRBV12-3 or TRBV12-4 and J usage is TRBJ2-2; as DNA is missing, the TRBD1 call by TCRdb cannot be tested. The CDR3 totals 15 residues. This CDR3 is CASSFSGVGTGELFF.

The V gene is TRBV12-3 or TRBV12-4, the J gene TRBJ1-3; TCRdb outputs TRBD1, but without DNA this stays unchecked. This CDR3 is built from 15 residues. CDR3 amino acids: CASSSRVSSGNTIYF.

The chain joins TRBV4-1 to TRBJ2-1; the D call of TRBD2 rests on TCRdb alone, since no DNA is present to check it. The length of the CDR3 is 15 residues. Germline lookup yields CDR1 MGHRA and CDR2 YSYEKL. The CDR3 sequence: CASSQTSGWGWEQFF.

Here the CDR3 reads CSAPYSSGSYNEQFF. The chain has TRBV20-1 and TRBJ2-1; the D call of TRBD2 rests on TCRdb alone, since no DNA is present to check it. The CDR3 has 15 amino acids. From germline, CDR1 is DFQATT and CDR2 SNEGSKA (reference sequence).

The chain joins TRBV20-1 to TRBJ2-1; the D call of TRBD2 rests on TCRdb alone, since no DNA is present to check it. This CDR3 spans 15 amino acids. Germline V gene lookup returns CDR1 DFQATT and CDR2 SNEGSKA (reference sequence). CDR3 residues: CSAGDTSGRGEWQFF.

The chain joins TRBV3-1 to TRBJ2-7; the D call from TCRdb, TRBD1, cannot be confirmed without DNA. This CDR3 region has 13 residues. In germline, CDR1 is LGHDT, CDR2 YNNKEL (reference sequence). CDR3 loop: CASSPTGFYEQYF.

The chain carries TRBV11-3 and TRBJ2-3; TCRdb's assignment of TRBD2 cannot be checked, as there is no DNA. Germline CDR1 and CDR2: SGHNT and YENEEA. The CDR3 consists of 17 residues. The CDR3 spells CASSPRRGSGFTDTQYF.

The chain has TRBV5-1 and TRBJ2-1; the D call from TCRdb, TRBD2, cannot be confirmed without DNA. The CDR3 covers 17 residues. CDR1 is SGHRS, CDR2 YFSETQ, per germline. CDR3 sequence reads: CASSHSLAGEDYNEQFF.

The chain employs TRBV12-3 or TRBV12-4 and TRBJ1-1; TCRdb's D call, TRBD1, is unchecked because there is no DNA. This CDR3 is 12 amino acids long. The CDR3 here is CASSHRRQGAFF.

This chain uses TRBV5-1 with TRBJ2-3; TCRdb's D gene call, TRBD1, goes unchecked for lack of DNA. This CDR3 contains 14 residues. Germline CDR1 reads SGHRS; CDR2 reads YFSETQ. The CDR3 region is CASSLTSTPGSQYF.

The rearrangement uses TRBV10-3 and TRBJ2-3; TCRdb lists TRBD2, though no DNA is available to test this call. There are 14 residues in the CDR3. Germline V gene lookup returns CDR1 ENHRY and CDR2 SYGVKD. The CDR3 is CASGLAGREDTQYF.

The chain combines TRBV12-3 or TRBV12-4 with TRBJ2-1; TCRdb calls TRBD1, which cannot be checked without DNA. The CDR3 is made up of 16 amino acids. The CDR3 is CASSLGQGSRYNEQFF.

The chain employs TRBV12-3 or TRBV12-4 and TRBJ1-6; lacking DNA, the TRBD1 call made by TCRdb goes unchecked. The CDR3 extends over 14 amino acids. CDR3: CASSPGYHNSPLHF.

This chain uses TRBV29-1 with TRBJ1-1. Germline V gives CDR1 SQVTM, CDR2 ANQGSEA. The CDR3 extends over 17 amino acids. The CDR3 here is CSATGSTRREMNTEAFF. The whole variable domain, filled in from reference TRBV29-1 and TRBJ1-1, reads SAVISQKPSRDICQRGTSLTIQCQVDSQVTMMFWYRQQPGQSLTLIATANQGSEATYESGFVIDKFPISRPNLTFSTLTVSNMSPEDSSIYLCSATGSTRREMNTEAFFGQGTRLTVV.

J is TRBJ2-5 and V is TRBV19; the D call from TCRdb, TRBD1, cannot be confirmed without DNA. This CDR3 is built from 18 residues. Germline V gene data show CDR1 as LNHDA and CDR2 as SQIVND (reference sequence). CDR3 protein: CASSPQLPGQGAGETQYF.

J is TRBJ2-5 and V is TRBV20-1; the D gene TCRdb calls, TRBD2, cannot be checked with no DNA. The germline gives CDR1 DFQATT, CDR2 SNEGSKA (reference sequence). The CDR3 runs to 17 residues. The CDR3 here is CSILGLAGGRHVGTQYF.

The genes are TRBV12-3 or TRBV12-4 and TRBJ1-6. This CDR3 region has 12 residues. This chain's CDR3 is CASSLALRTLHF.

The genes are TRBV5-5 and TRBJ2-5; without DNA, the TCRdb call of TRBD2 cannot be checked. Germline loops: CDR1 SGHKS, CDR2 YYEKEE (reference sequence). The CDR3 is made up of 16 amino acids. CDR3 sequence: CASSPGVAGSSETQYF.

The chain joins TRBV20-1 to TRBJ2-1. The germline V gene has CDR1 DFQATT and CDR2 SNEGSKA (reference sequence). This CDR3 is 13 amino acids long. The CDR3 here is CSATGGFDYEQFF.

This chain uses TRBV12-3 or TRBV12-4 with TRBJ2-4; absent DNA, TCRdb's TRBD1 call cannot be checked. The CDR3 is made up of 14 amino acids. This CDR3 is CASATEGGSNIQYF.

The chain joins TRBV15 to TRBJ1-2. Germline lookup yields CDR1 LNHNV and CDR2 YYDKDF (reference sequence). The CDR3 extends over 11 amino acids. CDR3 sequence: CATSNDNGYTF.